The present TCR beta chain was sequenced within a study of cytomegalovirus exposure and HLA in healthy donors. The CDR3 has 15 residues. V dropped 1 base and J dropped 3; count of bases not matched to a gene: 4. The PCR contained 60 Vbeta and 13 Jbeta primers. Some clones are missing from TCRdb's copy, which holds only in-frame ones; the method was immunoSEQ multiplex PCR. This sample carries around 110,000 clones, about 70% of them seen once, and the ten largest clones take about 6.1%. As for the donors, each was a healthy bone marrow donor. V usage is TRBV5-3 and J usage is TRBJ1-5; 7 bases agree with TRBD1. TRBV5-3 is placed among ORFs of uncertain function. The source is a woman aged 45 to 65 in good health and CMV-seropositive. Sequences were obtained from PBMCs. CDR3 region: CARSLWGTVNQPQHF. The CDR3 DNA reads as TGTGCCAGAAGCTTGTGGGGGACAGTCAATCAGCCCCAGCATTTT.